The 28 T cell receptor beta chains below all came from one sample that was sequenced in a study of blood T cell repertoires in COVID-19. The repertoire was sequenced with immunoSEQ multiplex PCR; TCRdb's copy has only in-frame clones and lacks some. In the table there are approximately 120,000 clones, around three quarters of which are singletons. The sample comprised peripheral blood. The receptors come from a woman in her seventies with acute or convalescent COVID-19.

The chain carries TRBV7-9 and TRBJ1-1; no definite D call. V was shortened by 8 bases and J by 3 bases, with 16 bases between the two germline ends. This CDR3 comprises 14 residues. Germline CDR1 and CDR2: SEHNR and FQNEAQ (reference sequence). CDR3: CASQQMGRDTEAFF. CDR3 nucleotides: TGTGCCAGCCAACAGATGGGGAGGGACACTGAAGCTTTCTTT.

This clone was counted a few times. The chain employs TRBV6-6 and TRBJ2-5; weak D call: TRBD1 (5 bases). Germline V gives CDR1 MNHNY, CDR2 SVGAGI (reference sequence). V dropped 5 bases and J dropped 1 base, with 11 bases sitting between them. This CDR3 is 14 amino acids long. The CDR3 DNA sequence: TGTGCCAGCAGTGACAGCCTGGGCCAAGAGACCCAGTACTTC. This codes for CASSDSLGQETQYF.

The chain recombines TRBV10-2 with TRBJ2-7, with D uncertain. CDR3 length equals 11 residues. Germline V gene data show CDR1 as WSHSY and CDR2 as SAAADI. The V end lost 8 bases, the J end lost 7 bases, and 12 bases lay between the germline ends. CDR3: CASQAPPEQYF. Here the CDR3 DNA reads TGCGCCAGCCAGGCCCCCCCGGAGCAGTACTTC.

The chain combines TRBV2 with TRBJ2-5, with D possibly TRBD1 on 6 matching bases. CDR1 is SNHLY, CDR2 FYNNEI, per germline. The V and J ends lost 8 bases and 5 bases respectively, with 18 bases between them. The CDR3 is 14 residues long. The CDR3 bases are TGTGCCAGCTCCCTGGGGGCCGGTGTGGAGACCCAGTACTTC. As protein: CASSLGAGVETQYF.

On this clone itself: Within the sample, other DNA sequences also encode this same CDR3. The chain joins TRBV24-1 to TRBJ1-5, with unresolved D. The germline V and J ends were trimmed by 3 bases and 0 bases, with 5 bases remaining between them. CDR1 and CDR2 (germline): KGHDR, SFDVKD. The CDR3 has 14 amino acids. The CDR3: CATSDQDSNQPQHF. CDR3 DNA sequence: TGTGCCACCAGTGATCAGGATAGCAATCAGCCCCAGCATTTT.

The chain employs TRBV30 and TRBJ2-7, with a weak D call TRBD1 (6 bases). The CDR3 has 14 amino acids. V lost 2 bases and J 4 bases, leaving 15 bases between the germline ends. Germline values: CDR1 GTSNPN, CDR2 SVGIG (reference sequence). The CDR3 loop reads CAWSRIDRTYEQYF. CDR3 sequence (DNA): TGTGCCTGGAGTCGTATTGACAGGACTTACGAGCAGTACTTC.

Here the CDR3 DNA reads TGCGCCAGCAGCTTGAATTTTCGGACTAAGATCCGAGATACGCAGTATTTT. Translated: CASSLNFRTKIRDTQYF. The chain recombines TRBV5-1 with TRBJ2-3; D possibly corresponds to TRBD2 (6 bases). CDR3 length: 17 residues. V lost 1 base and J lost 5, with 20 bases in between. Germline V gene lookup returns CDR1 SGHRS and CDR2 YFSETQ.

The chain combines TRBV28 with TRBJ1-1; D uncertain. Trimming removed 2 bases from V and 4 bases from J, with 11 bases in between. From germline, CDR1 is MDHEN and CDR2 SYDVKM. The length of the CDR3 is 14 residues. The CDR3 sequence: CASSLKPRGTEAFF. CDR3 nucleotide sequence: TGTGCCAGCAGTTTAAAGCCCCGGGGCACTGAAGCTTTCTTT.

J is TRBJ1-6 and V is TRBV21-1. TRBV21-1 is assigned pseudogene status. CDR3 length equals 17 residues. The CDR3 sequence: CASSKEAGGVYNSPLHF. CDR3 DNA sequence: TGTGCCAGCAGCAAAGAGGCGGGGGGCGTCTATAATTCACCCCTCCACTTT.

This clone was seen once. A much larger clonotype is one base distant, so this may be a read error. The chain recombines TRBV28 with TRBJ1-1; the D gene is possibly TRBD1 (5 bases). The germline V and J ends were trimmed by 4 bases and 6 bases, with 15 bases remaining between them. CDR1 MDHEN and CDR2 SYDVKM come from the germline V gene. CDR3 length: 14 residues. The CDR3 DNA sequence: TGTGCCAGCAGTTCCAGCGGGGGAATGGCTGAAGCTTTCTTT. This gives the protein CASSSSGGMAEAFF.

In this sample, this clone turned up many times. The chain recombines TRBV7-2 with TRBJ2-7; 9 bases are a match to TRBD2. Trimming cost V 1 base and J 4 bases; bases outside gene matches: 5. The CDR3 spans 15 residues. CDR1 and CDR2 (germline): SGHTA, FQGNSA. The CDR3: CASSLGSGGFYEQYF. DNA of the CDR3: TGTGCCAGCAGCTTAGGTAGCGGGGGTTTTTACGAGCAGTACTTC. Complete variable domain (other parts from reference TRBV7-2 and TRBJ2-7): GAGVSQSPSNKVTEKGKDVELRCDPISGHTALYWYRQSLGQGLEFLIYFQGNSAPDKSGLPSDRFSAERTGGSVSTLTIQRTQQEDSAVYLCASSLGSGGFYEQYFGPGTRLTVT.

This chain uses TRBV27 with TRBJ1-2; no reliable D call. CDR3 size: 13 residues. Per germline, CDR1 MNHEY and CDR2 SMNVEV (reference sequence). V was trimmed by 3 bases and J by 9 bases, leaving 14 bases between them. CDR3 bases: TGTGCCAGCAGTTTCTCTAGGTCGATTAGCTACACCTTC. Protein: CASSFSRSISYTF.

This CDR3 is CASSVQGAINSPLHF. The CDR3 DNA sequence: TGTGCCAGCAGTGTTCAGGGTGCGATCAATTCACCCCTCCACTTT. This chain connects TRBV2 to TRBJ1-6; D may be TRBD1 (5 bases). Trimming pared 4 bases from V and 7 bases from J, leaving 14 bases between. CDR3 size: 15 residues. CDR1 is SNHLY, CDR2 FYNNEI, per germline.

The V gene is TRBV27, the J gene TRBJ2-5; D gene uncertain. Germline V gene sequence: CDR1 MNHEY, CDR2 SMNVEV (reference sequence). The CDR3 extends over 13 amino acids. V lost 5 bases to trimming and J lost 4 bases, with 11 bases between them. Written as DNA, the CDR3 is TGTGCCAGCAGTCCCCGGAGAGGAGAGACCCAGTACTTC. Its translation is CASSPRRGETQYF.

This clone was seen a few times. The rearrangement uses TRBV19 and TRBJ1-5, with a tentative D call TRBD1 (5 bases). V lost 5 bases to trimming and J lost 4 bases, with 18 bases between them. From germline, CDR1 is LNHDA and CDR2 SQIVND (reference sequence). The CDR3 length is 16 residues. This CDR3 is CASSPNAGPLNQPQHF. Written as DNA, the CDR3 is TGTGCCAGTAGTCCGAATGCGGGACCCTTGAATCAGCCCCAGCATTTT.

The chain employs TRBV5-4 and TRBJ1-1; 8 bases match TRBD1. The CDR3 sequence is 15 residues long. V was clipped by 1 base and J by 2 bases; unmatched bases: 4. Germline values: CDR1 SGHNT, CDR2 YYREEE (reference sequence). The chain's CDR3 is CASSLSGGSNTEAFF. The CDR3 nucleotides are TGTGCCAGCAGCTTGTCAGGGGGCTCAAACACTGAAGCTTTCTTT.

V is TRBV3-1 (or the pseudogene TRBV3-2) and J is TRBJ2-2; TRBD2 aligns across 9 bases. Germline CDR1 LGHDT, CDR2 YNNKEL (reference sequence). CDR3 length equals 17 residues. The ends lost 2 bases at V and 0 bases at J; junction bases unmatched: 4. In DNA, the CDR3 is TGTGCCAGCAGCCAACCTAGCGGGGTTTCGAACACCGGGGAGCTGTTTTTT. It translates to CASSQPSGVSNTGELFF.

This chain links TRBV27 with TRBJ1-5; unclear D gene. V gave up 6 bases and J gave up 6 bases, with 12 bases separating them. From germline, CDR1 is MNHEY and CDR2 SMNVEV (reference sequence). The CDR3 has 13 residues. CDR3: CASSWASSQPQHF. CDR3 DNA: TGTGCCAGCAGCTGGGCATCCAGTCAGCCCCAGCATTTT.

The chain links TRBV19 to TRBJ1-1; TRBD1 matches at 7 bases. In germline, CDR1 is LNHDA, CDR2 SQIVND (reference sequence). With V trimmed by 3 bases and J by 0 bases, 10 bases remained unmatched. The CDR3 contains 17 residues. The CDR3 loop reads CASSMATGALLNTEAFF. As DNA, the CDR3 is TGTGCCAGTAGTATGGCCACAGGGGCCCTCCTGAACACTGAAGCTTTCTTT.

The chain combines TRBV28 with TRBJ1-5; TRBD1 matches 8 bases. Germline-derived CDR1 and CDR2 are MDHEN and SYDVKM. This CDR3 spans 15 amino acids. Germline trimming cut 6 bases from V and 1 base from J; bases unmatched to any gene: 5. CDR3 protein: CASRTGEKSNQPQHF. Here the CDR3 DNA reads TGTGCCAGCAGGACAGGGGAGAAAAGCAATCAGCCCCAGCATTTT.

The J gene is TRBJ1-2, the V gene TRBV6-2 or TRBV6-3; TRBD1 matches at 8 bases. Germline assignment: CDR1 MNHEY and CDR2 SVGEGT. J gave up 8 bases and V 6 bases, and 14 bases lay outside the gene matches. The CDR3 loop spans 15 amino acids. This CDR3 reads CASSETTGALGGYTF. The CDR3 DNA follows: TGTGCCAGCAGCGAAACGACAGGGGCGCTTGGCGGCTACACCTTC.

The V call is TRBV19, the J call TRBJ1-2; D may be TRBD1 (5 bases). The V gene's germline CDR1 is LNHDA and CDR2 SQIVND (reference sequence). Trimming left V 6 bases short and J 2 bases short, with 13 bases between. The CDR3 has 14 amino acids. The CDR3 DNA sequence: TGTGCCAGTAGACACCAGGGTACGAACTATGGCTACACCTTC. Amino acids: CASRHQGTNYGYTF.

CDR3 nucleotide sequence: TGTGCCAGCAGTTCCCGGGTGCCGCTCCAAGAGACCCAGTACTTC. Translated: CASSSRVPLQETQYF. This chain links TRBV2 with TRBJ2-5; D is ambiguous. The CDR3 is 15 residues long. The germline V and J ends were trimmed by 5 bases and 1 base, with 14 bases remaining between them. Germline loops: CDR1 SNHLY, CDR2 FYNNEI.

The V gene is TRBV7-2, the J gene TRBJ2-1; possible D gene TRBD1, 6 bases. CDR3 length: 16 amino acids. Per germline, CDR1 SGHTA and CDR2 FQGNSA. Trimming removed 5 bases from V and 5 bases from J, with 19 bases in between. The CDR3 here is CASSQTGTTGNNEQFF. CDR3 nucleotides: TGTGCCAGCAGCCAAACCGGGACCACAGGGAACAATGAGCAGTTCTTC. The whole variable domain, filled in from reference TRBV7-2 and TRBJ2-1, reads GAGVSQSPSNKVTEKGKDVELRCDPISGHTALYWYRQSLGQGLEFLIYFQGNSAPDKSGLPSDRFSAERTGGSVSTLTIQRTQQEDSAVYLCASSQTGTTGNNEQFFGPGTRLTVL.

The chain employs TRBV11-2 and TRBJ1-2; D might be TRBD1 (6 bases). The V and J ends lost 8 bases and 4 bases respectively, with 8 bases between them. The germline V gene encodes CDR1 SGHAT and CDR2 FQNNGV. CDR3 length: 11 residues. As DNA, the CDR3 is TGTGCCAGCGGACAGACCTATGGCTACACCTTC. It specifies CASGQTYGYTF. Based on the CDR3 plus reference TRBV11-2 and TRBJ1-2, the full variable domain is EAGVAQSPRYKIIEKRQSVAFWCNPISGHATLYWYQQILGQGPKLLIQFQNNGVVDDSQLPKDRFSAERLKGVDSTLKIQPAKLEDSAVYLCASGQTYGYTFGSGTRLTVV.

This clone was seen only once. This CDR3 reads CASSPTGVIEKLFF. CDR3 nucleotide sequence: TGTGCCAGCAGCCCCACAGGGGTGATTGAAAAACTGTTTTTT. V and J are TRBV9 and TRBJ1-4, with 7 positions matching TRBD1. The V gene's germline CDR1 is SGDLS and CDR2 YYNGEE. J was trimmed by 7 bases and V by 4 bases; bases with no gene match: 7. This CDR3 is 14 amino acids long.

The chain recombines TRBV7-2 with TRBJ1-3; 9 nucleotides match TRBD1. The junction had 3 bases not matched to a gene; V was cut back by 2 bases and J by 4 bases. This CDR3 is built from 15 residues. Germline assignment: CDR1 SGHTA and CDR2 FQGNSA. As DNA, the CDR3 is TGTGCCAGCAGCTTACGGGACAGGGCGGGAAACACCATATATTTT. This translates into CASSLRDRAGNTIYF.

V is TRBV6-5 and J is TRBJ1-2; TRBD1 matches 8 bases. Trimming cost V 0 bases and J 9 bases; bases outside gene matches: 9. This CDR3 has 15 residues. Looked up from germline, CDR1 is MNHEY and CDR2 is SVGAGI. The CDR3 nucleotides are TGTGCCAGCAGTTACTCAAGGGCAGGGGGCAATAGCTACACCTTC. Amino acids: CASSYSRAGGNSYTF.